The 20 T cell receptor beta chains below were found in one sample sequenced in a study of blood T cell repertoires in COVID-19. The table came from immunoSEQ multiplex PCR; TCRdb's copy has only in-frame clones and leaves some out. Of some 310,000 clones in the sample, about 90% were seen once. Sequenced material: PBMCs or T cells enriched from blood (not recorded which). Every receptor here comes from a woman in her twenties or thirties who had recovered from COVID-19.

The rearrangement links TRBV2 to TRBJ1-5; possibly TRBD1 for D (6 bases). With 1 base removed from V and 7 bases from J, the gap between germline ends came to 11 bases. Per the germline V gene, CDR1 is SNHLY and CDR2 is FYNNEI. This CDR3 spans 14 amino acids. The CDR3 DNA sequence: TGTGCCAGCAGTGAAGTTCGGGGGGCCCAGCCCCAGCATTTT. Translation: CASSEVRGAQPQHF.

This clone was detected only a few times. The J gene is TRBJ1-2, the V gene TRBV6-5; 10 bases align to TRBD1. Germline CDR1 and CDR2: MNHEY and SVGAGI. The CDR3 consists of 15 residues. V was pared by 0 bases and J by 4 bases, with 2 bases of the junction left unmatched. CDR3 residues: CASSYSDRGSYGYTF. The DNA of the CDR3 is TGTGCCAGCAGTTACTCGGACAGGGGGTCCTATGGCTACACCTTC.

This chain connects TRBV5-1 to TRBJ1-2, with D possibly TRBD1 on 6 matching bases. CDR1 is SGHRS and CDR2 is YFSETQ in the germline V gene. The CDR3 runs to 12 residues. V was clipped by 4 bases and J by 5 bases, with 9 bases between them. The CDR3 reads CASSLGQYGYTF. The CDR3 bases are TGCGCCAGCAGCCTAGGACAGTATGGCTACACCTTC.

This chain connects TRBV19 to TRBJ2-1, with 7 bases identical to TRBD2. V shed 5 bases, J shed 5 bases, and the junction held 9 bases outside the gene matches. The CDR3 is made up of 15 amino acids. Germline CDR1 is LNHDA and CDR2 is SQIVND (reference sequence). The CDR3: CASSRVTSWDNEQFF. CDR3 in DNA: TGTGCCAGTAGTCGGGTGACTAGCTGGGACAATGAGCAGTTCTTC.

The chain employs TRBV18 and TRBJ1-3; the D gene is possibly TRBD1 (6 bases). CDR3 length: 16 amino acids. The germline CDR1 and CDR2 sequences are KGHSH and LQKENI. V gave up 6 bases and J gave up 0 bases, with 15 bases separating them. The CDR3 sequence is CASSHRERASGNTIYF. CDR3 bases: TGTGCCAGCTCCCACAGGGAAAGGGCCTCTGGAAACACCATATATTTT. The variable domain in full, with the rest retrieved from reference TRBV18 and TRBJ1-3, is NAGVMQNPRHLVRRRGQEARLRCSPMKGHSHVYWYRQLPEEGLKFMVYLQKENIIDESGMPKERFSAEFPKEGPSILRIQQVVRGDSAAYFCASSHRERASGNTIYFGEGSWLTVV.

The CDR3: CASGLDQTGTRKGAGELFF. The CDR3 nucleotides read TGTGCTAGTGGTTTGGACCAAACCGGGACTAGGAAGGGTGCCGGGGAGCTGTTTTTT. The chain couples TRBV12-5 to TRBJ2-2; 8 nucleotides align to TRBD2. The CDR3 is 19 amino acids. Germline lookup yields CDR1 LGHNT and CDR2 FRNRAP. V lost 1 base to trimming and J lost 6 bases; unmatched junction nucleotides: 16.

V usage is TRBV12-3 or TRBV12-4 and J usage is TRBJ2-7, with D tentatively TRBD2 (5 bases). V gave up 7 bases and J gave up 6 bases, with 13 bases separating them. This CDR3 is 12 amino acids long. The CDR3 protein is CASTLGGLEQYF. The CDR3 bases are TGTGCCAGCACCTTAGGAGGTCTCGAGCAGTACTTC.

The V gene is TRBV12-3 or TRBV12-4, the J gene TRBJ2-1; 7 nucleotides match TRBD1. The ends lost 4 bases at V and 8 bases at J; junction bases unmatched: 5. The CDR3 length is 13 residues. CDR3 sequence reads: CASSSNRGHEQFF. CDR3 sequence (DNA): TGTGCCAGCAGTTCCAACAGGGGACATGAGCAGTTCTTC.

V and J are TRBV6-1 and TRBJ2-7; maybe TRBD1 (5 bases). The CDR3 runs to 15 residues. Trimming pared 3 bases from V and 3 bases from J, leaving 15 bases between. The germline V gene encodes CDR1 MNHNS and CDR2 SASEGT. Here the CDR3 reads CASSDPLGHYYEQYF. The CDR3 bases are TGTGCCAGCAGTGATCCCCTTGGACACTACTACGAGCAGTACTTC.

The rearrangement links TRBV29-1 to TRBJ1-2; unclear D gene. The CDR3 has 13 amino acids. Germline loops: CDR1 SQVTM, CDR2 ANQGSEA. Trimming cost V 2 bases and J 6 bases, with 13 bases left between them. CDR3 loop: CSVERRATDGYTF. CDR3 coding DNA: TGCAGCGTTGAACGGAGAGCGACGGATGGCTACACCTTC.

The chain employs TRBV7-9 and TRBJ2-5, with 14 bases fitting TRBD2. V was pared by 5 bases and J by 4 bases, with 6 bases of the junction left unmatched. The germline CDR1 and CDR2 sequences are SEHNR and FQNEAQ (reference sequence). This CDR3 spans 16 amino acids. The CDR3 DNA reads TGTGCCAGCAGCCCCAGGACTAGCGGGAGGTTAGAGACCCAGTACTTC. It is translated as CASSPRTSGRLETQYF.

V is TRBV27 and J is TRBJ1-2, with D possibly TRBD1 on 6 matching bases. Per the germline V gene, CDR1 is MNHEY and CDR2 is SMNVEV (reference sequence). CDR3 length equals 15 residues. The V gene lost 6 bases and the J gene lost 4 bases, with 18 bases spanning the gap. The DNA for the CDR3 is TGTGCCAGCAGCAACTCCTTAGGACAGAGCTATGGCTACACCTTC. As protein: CASSNSLGQSYGYTF.

This rearrangement joins TRBV6-5 to TRBJ2-2, with 8 bases identical to TRBD2. V lost 7 bases to trimming and J lost 5 bases; unmatched junction nucleotides: 9. The CDR3 is 15 amino acids. CDR1 MNHEY and CDR2 SVGAGI come from the germline V gene. In DNA form, the CDR3 reads TGTGCCAGCAAACGAGCGGGAGTGGGGACCGGGGAGCTGTTTTTT. Residues: CASKRAGVGTGELFF.

With respect to this clone: Other nucleotide sequences from this sample produce the same CDR3. The chain is built from TRBV3-1 (or the pseudogene TRBV3-2) and TRBJ1-1, with D hard to call. The germline V gene has CDR1 LGHDT and CDR2 YNNKEL (reference sequence). The CDR3 is made up of 12 amino acids. V was clipped by 2 bases and J by 7 bases, with 8 bases between them. This CDR3 reads CASSQSTGEAFF. In DNA, the CDR3 is TGTGCCAGCAGCCAAAGTACGGGTGAAGCTTTCTTT.

The V gene is TRBV7-9, the J gene TRBJ1-2; a weak D match, TRBD1 (6 bases). CDR3 length equals 15 residues. Germline V gene lookup returns CDR1 SEHNR and CDR2 FQNEAQ (reference sequence). Trimming shortened V by 2 bases and J by 14 bases, and 24 bases separated the two germline ends. CDR3 sequence reads: CASSLFGTPDGFGTF. The CDR3 DNA follows: TGTGCCAGCAGCTTATTTGGGACACCGGATGGATTTGGTACCTTC. The variable domain in full, completed from reference TRBV7-9 and TRBJ1-2, reads DTGVSQNPRHKITKRGQNVTFRCDPISEHNRLYWYRQTLGQGPEFLTYFQNEAQLEKSRLLSDRFSAERPKGSFSTLEIQRTEQGDSAMYLCASSLFGTPDGFGTFGSGTRLTVV.

The gene calls are TRBV28 and TRBJ1-1; D perhaps matches TRBD1 (5 bases). Germline CDR1 reads MDHEN; CDR2 reads SYDVKM. The V end was cut by 1 base, the J end by 1 base, with 13 bases between. There are 16 residues in the CDR3. CDR3 region: CASSLFLRQGNTEAFF. DNA for the CDR3: TGTGCCAGCAGTTTATTTCTACGGCAGGGGAACACTGAAGCTTTCTTT.

This chain connects TRBV7-3 to TRBJ2-7; 12 bases agree with TRBD2. Trimming took 5 bases from V and 6 from J; bases not matched to a gene: 8. There are 15 residues in the CDR3. CDR1 and CDR2 from the germline V gene are SGHTA and FQGTGA. CDR3 coding DNA: TGTGCCAGCAGCCTCAGACTAGCGGGAGCCCCCGAGCAGTACTTC. Translated, it gives CASSLRLAGAPEQYF.

The chain links TRBV18 to TRBJ2-7, with 12 bases lining up with TRBD2. Germline V gene lookup returns CDR1 KGHSH and CDR2 LQKENI. The junction had 11 bases not matched to a gene; V was cut back by 8 bases and J by 3 bases. This CDR3 is built from 16 residues. CDR3 DNA: TGTGCCAGCCGCTCCCTGACTAGCGGGGGCCTCTACGAGCAGTACTTC. This translates into CASRSLTSGGLYEQYF.

CDR3 region: CASSRWDRDILSGNTIYF. The CDR3 region has the DNA TGCGCCAGCAGCCGATGGGATAGGGACATCCTCTCTGGAAACACCATATATTTT. The chain employs TRBV4-1 and TRBJ1-3; tentative D call: TRBD1 (6 bases). Trimming took 4 bases from V and 0 from J, leaving 19 bases between them. The germline V gene encodes CDR1 MGHRA and CDR2 YSYEKL. This CDR3 is 18 amino acids long.

This clone has more than one count but fewer than ten. The chain employs TRBV6-5 and TRBJ1-2; D gene unclear. V was cut by 7 bases and J by 4 bases, with 10 bases left in between. The CDR3 is 12 amino acids. From germline, CDR1 is MNHEY and CDR2 SVGAGI. For the CDR3, the DNA is TGTGCCAGCATGGAGGATGGCTATGGCTACACCTTC. It yields the protein CASMEDGYGYTF.